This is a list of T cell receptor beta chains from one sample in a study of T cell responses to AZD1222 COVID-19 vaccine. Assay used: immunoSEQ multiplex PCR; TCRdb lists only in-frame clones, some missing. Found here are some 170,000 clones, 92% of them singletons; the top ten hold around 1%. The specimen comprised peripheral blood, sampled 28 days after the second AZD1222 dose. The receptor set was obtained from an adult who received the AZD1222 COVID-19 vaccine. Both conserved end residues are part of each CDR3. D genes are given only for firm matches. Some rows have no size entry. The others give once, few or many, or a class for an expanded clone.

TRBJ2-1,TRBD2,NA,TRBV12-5,CASGLSLAGNEQFF,TGTGCTAGTGGTTTGAGTCTAGCGGGGAATGAGCAGTTCTTC
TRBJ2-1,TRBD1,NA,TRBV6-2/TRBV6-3,CASSYDRDRVGNEQFF,TGTGCCAGCAGTTACGACCGGGACAGGGTCGGCAATGAGCAGTTCTTC
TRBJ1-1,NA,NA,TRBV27,CASSPLSDLEAFF,TGTGCCAGCAGTCCCCTATCAGACCTTGAAGCTTTCTTT
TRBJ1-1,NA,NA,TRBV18,CASSPTNRDREAFF,TGTGCCAGCTCACCGACTAATAGAGACAGGGAAGCTTTCTTT
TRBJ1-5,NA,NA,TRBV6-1,CASSDKTVNQPQHF,TGTGCCAGCAGTGATAAAACAGTCAATCAGCCCCAGCATTTT
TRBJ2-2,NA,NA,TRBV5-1,CASTVDREGGELFF,TGCGCCAGCACCGTGGACAGGGAGGGCGGGGAGCTGTTTTTT
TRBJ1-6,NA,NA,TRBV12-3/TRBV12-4,CASSLEDSPLHF,TGTGCCAGCAGTTTAGAGGATTCACCCCTCCACTTT
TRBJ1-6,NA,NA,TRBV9,CASSAGHINSPLHF,TGTGCCAGCAGCGCGGGACACATTAATTCACCCCTCCACTTT
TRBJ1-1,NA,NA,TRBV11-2,CASSSPFEAGDTEAFF,TGTGCCAGCAGCTCCCCCTTTGAAGCGGGAGACACTGAAGCTTTCTTT
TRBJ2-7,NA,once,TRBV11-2,CASSLRVNEQYF,TGTGCCAGCAGCTTACGGGTGAACGAGCAGTACTTC
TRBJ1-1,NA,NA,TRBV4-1,CASSLLREPRSEAFF,TGCGCCAGCAGCCTCCTCAGGGAACCGCGGTCCGAAGCTTTCTTT
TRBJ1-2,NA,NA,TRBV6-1,CASSETPGLIYGYTF,TGTGCCAGCAGTGAAACCCCGGGACTCATATATGGCTACACCTTC
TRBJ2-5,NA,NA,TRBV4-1,CASSQGESYQETQYF,TGCGCCAGCAGCCAAGGGGAGAGTTATCAAGAGACCCAGTACTTC
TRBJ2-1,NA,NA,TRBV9,CASSAARVNEQFF,TGTGCCAGCAGCGCGGCCCGGGTGAATGAGCAGTTCTTC
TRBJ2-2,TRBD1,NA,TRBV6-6,CASSLDSGQEYTGELFF,TGTGCCAGCAGTCTGGATTCGGGACAGGAATACACCGGGGAGCTGTTTTTT